A selection of T cell receptor beta chains follows, all from one sample in a study of read filtering for tumor transcriptome and immune sequencing. TCRdb reprocessed the reads with MiXCR, giving one entry per CDR3 protein. The sample contains 100,000 to 150,000 distinct CDR3 sequences, about 13% of which appear only once. The material sequenced was a population of CD138-negative cells sorted from bone marrow. These receptors all stem from a donor aged 40 or older with multiple myeloma. CDR3s include the opening cysteine and the closing phenylalanine or tryptophan. D genes are given only for firm matches. Rows may omit the clone size; those that give it use once, few, many or a size class.

CDR3aa	CDR3nt	abundance	d_gene	v_gene	j_gene
CASRQTWEQYF	TGTGCCAGCAGACAAACATGGGAGCAGTACTTC	many	.	TRBV21-1	TRBJ2-7
CASSPGGTSGYEQYF	TGTGCCAGCAGCCCAGGAGGGACTAGCGGGTATGAGCAGTACTTC	.	TRBD2	TRBV9	TRBJ2-7
CASSYAAPASNQPQHF	TGTGCCAGCAGTTACGCGGCCCCGGCCTCTAATCAGCCCCAGCATTTT	many	.	TRBV6-5	TRBJ1-5
CASRQRNTEAFF	TGTGCCAGCAGGCAGAGAAACACTGAAGCTTTCTTT	many	.	TRBV27	TRBJ1-1
CASSLYGTRGEQYF	TGTGCCAGCAGCCTCTACGGGACTCGAGGCGAGCAGTACTTC	.	.	TRBV3-1	TRBJ2-7
CATSDPGQGNTGELFF	TGTGCCACCAGTGATCCGGGACAGGGGAACACCGGGGAGCTGTTTTTT	.	TRBD1	TRBV24-1	TRBJ2-2
CSANAGTSGVYNEQFF	TGCAGTGCTAACGCCGGGACTAGCGGAGTCTACAATGAGCAGTTCTTC	many	TRBD2	TRBV20-1	TRBJ2-1
CASSKKDSSYNEQFF	TGTGCCAGCAGCAAAAAAGACAGCTCCTACAATGAGCAGTTCTTC	many	.	TRBV7-2	TRBJ2-1
CASTNMVEGSNEQFF	TGTGCCAGCACCAACATGGTGGAGGGCTCCAATGAGCAGTTCTTC	many	.	TRBV12-3/TRBV12-4	TRBJ2-1
CASSLPLGRVVVGDTQYF	TGTGCCAGCAGTTTGCCCCTAGGGAGGGTCGTTGTGGGAGATACGCAGTATTTT	many	TRBD2	TRBV28	TRBJ2-3
CASSLGGGFSYNEQFF	TGCGCCAGCAGCTTAGGGGGGGGCTTCTCCTACAATGAGCAGTTCTTC	many	.	TRBV5-1	TRBJ2-1
CASSLARVNEQFF	TGTGCCAGCAGCTTAGCTCGGGTCAATGAGCAGTTCTTC	many	.	TRBV11-3	TRBJ2-1
CASSLGGGETQCF	TGTGCCAGCAGCTTGGGAGGAGGAGAGACCCAGTGCTTC	.	.	TRBV5-6	TRBJ2-5
CASSLAPRTRGEKLFF	TGTGCCAGCAGCTTAGCCCCCCGGACTCGGGGTGAAAAACTGTTTTTT	many	.	TRBV11-2	TRBJ1-4
CASNERAGTQYF	TGTGCCAGCAATGAGCGGGCAGGGACCCAGTACTTC	many	.	TRBV7-2	TRBJ2-5
CASSYLLAGVRNEQFF	TGTGCCAGCAGTTACCTCCTAGCGGGAGTACGCAATGAGCAGTTCTTC	many	TRBD2	TRBV6-2/TRBV6-3	TRBJ2-1
CASSPRGSGKQYF	TGTGCCAGTAGTCCCCGAGGTAGCGGCAAGCAGTACTTC	medium-sized	.	TRBV19	TRBJ2-7
CASSVLAGGRTDTQYF	TGTGCCAGCAGCGTCCTAGCGGGAGGGAGGACAGATACGCAGTATTTT	.	TRBD2	TRBV11-2	TRBJ2-3
CSARDLEGRDAQPQHF	TGCAGTGCTAGAGATCTCGAGGGCAGGGATGCTCAGCCCCAGCATTTT	many	.	TRBV20-1	TRBJ1-5
CASRPDYQETQYF	TGTGCCAGCAGACCGGACTACCAAGAGACCCAGTACTTC	.	.	TRBV5-4	TRBJ2-5
CASTMNTEAFF	TGTGCCAGCACCATGAACACTGAAGCTTTCTTT	few	.	TRBV2	TRBJ1-1
CASSIMGAGSGNTIYF	TGTGCCAGCAGCATTATGGGCGCCGGATCTGGAAACACCATATATTTT	.	.	TRBV7-2	TRBJ1-3
CASRGQGKTEAFF	TGTGCCAGCAGGGGACAGGGGAAGACTGAAGCTTTCTTT	many	TRBD1	TRBV6-5	TRBJ1-1